What follows is one T cell receptor (beta chain) and its context. Template material for TCR beta VDJ and CDR3 profiling consisted of genomic DNA. Via MiXCR, TCRdb re-called the reads, giving one row per CDR3 protein. This repertoire shows some 410,000 distinct CDR3 sequences, 60% to 80% found once; its top ten account for more than 3.5%. The source of the sample is a study of CD8+CD57+ T cells in acquired aplastic anemia. On the study more broadly: The average for DNA from sorted CD4+ and CD8+ cells was roughly 3 ug. As sequenced from healthy donors, CD4+ cells averaged roughly 9.9 million reads.

Germline V CDR1 and CDR2: SGHTA, FQGNSA. V lost 2 bases, J lost 17 bases, and 24 bases lay in between. This CDR3 region has 15 residues. This sequence was found in a human donor in good health, serving as a control. The chain carries TRBV7-2 and TRBJ2-2, with D perhaps matching TRBD2 (7 bases). Sequenced: sorted CD4+, CD8+, or CD8+CD57+ T cells (not recorded which) from PBMCs. CDR3 in DNA: TGTGCCAGCAGCTTAAGGGGGGGGGCGGACGGGGAACTATTTTTT. Translating gives CASSLRGGADGELFF.